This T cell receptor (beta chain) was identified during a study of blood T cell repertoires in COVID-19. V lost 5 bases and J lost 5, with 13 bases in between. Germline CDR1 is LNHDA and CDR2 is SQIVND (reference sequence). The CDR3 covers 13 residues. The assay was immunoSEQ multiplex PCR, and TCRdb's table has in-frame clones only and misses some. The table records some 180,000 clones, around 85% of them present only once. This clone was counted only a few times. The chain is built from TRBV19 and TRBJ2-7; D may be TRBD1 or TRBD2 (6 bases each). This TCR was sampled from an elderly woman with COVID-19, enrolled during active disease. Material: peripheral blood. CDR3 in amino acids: CASSLGGLNEQYF. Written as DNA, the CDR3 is TGTGCCAGTAGTCTAGGGGGGCTAAACGAGCAGTACTTC.